These 21 T cell receptor beta chains were all obtained from the same sample, sequenced in a study of cytomegalovirus exposure and HLA in healthy donors. The PCR was carried out with 60 Vbeta primers and 13 Jbeta primers. Assay: immunoSEQ multiplex PCR; the TCRdb copy retains only in-frame clones and omits some. The sample comprises about 270,000 clones, roughly two thirds of which are singletons, and around 2.3% rests with the top ten. Sequencing used PBMCs. These receptor sequences come from a female donor in good health and CMV-seronegative.

The CDR3 region has the DNA TGTGCCAGCACCCGAATGGAGGACAATCAGCCCCAGCATTTT. Encoded protein: CASTRMEDNQPQHF. The rearrangement uses TRBV6-4 and TRBJ1-5; D gene ambiguous. Germline values: CDR1 MRHNA, CDR2 SNTAGT. The CDR3 runs to 14 residues. V shed 7 bases and J shed 3 bases, with 13 bases lying between them.

DNA for the CDR3: TGCGCCAGCAGCCCGGACGGGACAGGGGAAGCTTTCTTT. This translates into CASSPDGTGEAFF. J is TRBJ1-1 and V is TRBV5-1; 9 bases fit TRBD1. Germline V gives CDR1 SGHRS, CDR2 YFSETQ. The CDR3 consists of 13 residues. V dropped 4 bases and J dropped 8; count of bases not matched to a gene: 6.

The rearrangement joins TRBV11-2 to TRBJ1-1; D unresolved. Trimming removed 7 bases at V and 1 base at J, with 10 bases between. The CDR3 runs to 13 residues. Per germline, CDR1 SGHAT and CDR2 FQNNGV. Here the CDR3 DNA reads TGTGCCAGCATCCTTCTTCCGAACACTGAAGCTTTCTTT. Protein: CASILLPNTEAFF.

This clone was counted once. The V gene is TRBV6-5, the J gene TRBJ1-2, with D perhaps TRBD1 (5 bases). V shed 0 bases and J shed 6 bases, with 14 bases lying between them. Germline V gene lookup returns CDR1 MNHEY and CDR2 SVGAGI. The length of the CDR3 is 15 residues. The CDR3 loop reads CASSYSRDRGDGYTF. The CDR3 DNA sequence: TGTGCCAGCAGTTACTCGCGGGATCGGGGGGATGGCTACACCTTC.

A few counts support this clone. V and J are TRBV5-1 and TRBJ1-1; TRBD1 aligns across 7 bases. Germline V gene data show CDR1 as SGHRS and CDR2 as YFSETQ. The CDR3 has 14 amino acids. V lost 8 bases, J lost 5 bases, and 12 bases stayed unmatched. In DNA, the CDR3 is TGCGCCAGTACCCAGCAGGGGGTTGGGACTGAAGCTTTCTTT. Translated, it gives CASTQQGVGTEAFF.

The V call is TRBV5-5, the J call TRBJ2-5; D is perhaps TRBD2 (5 bases). CDR3 length equals 13 residues. Trimming took off 0 bases at V and 4 bases at J, with 7 bases between the two ends. CDR1 and CDR2 (germline): SGHKS, YYEKEE (reference sequence). In DNA, the CDR3 is TGTGCCAGCAGCTTGGAAGGGAGAGAGACCCAGTACTTC. It specifies CASSLEGRETQYF. The whole variable domain, remainder taken from reference TRBV5-5 and TRBJ2-5, is DAGVTQSPTHLIKTRGQQVTLRCSPISGHKSVSWYQQVLGQGPQFIFQYYEKEERGRGNFPDRFSARQFPNYSSELNVNALLLGDSALYLCASSLEGRETQYFGPGTRLLVL.

Concerning this clone: The germline gene is not matched at one end of the junction; a read error may be the cause. V is TRBV7-9 and J is TRBJ1-3; 10 nucleotides align to TRBD1. The V gene's germline CDR1 is SEHNR and CDR2 FQNEAQ (reference sequence). This CDR3 has 15 amino acids. CDR3 residues: CSSSFGQGVRNTIYF. CDR3 nucleotides: TGTTCCAGCAGCTTCGGACAGGGGGTGAGAAACACCATATATTTT.

This clone appeared a few times. At one end the junction does not follow the germline gene, possibly because of a read error. The rearrangement links TRBV7-9 to TRBJ2-1; perhaps TRBD2 as D (6 bases). This CDR3 region has 16 residues. The germline V gene has CDR1 SEHNR and CDR2 FQNEAQ (reference sequence). CDR3 protein: CSSSVVVGGTVHEQFF. Here the CDR3 DNA reads TGTTCCAGCAGCGTTGTCGTGGGGGGAACGGTACATGAGCAGTTCTTC.

J is TRBJ1-4 and V is TRBV5-1; the D is unclear. CDR1 is SGHRS, CDR2 YFSETQ, per germline. Trimming took off 4 bases at V and 3 bases at J, with 13 bases between the two ends. CDR3 size: 15 residues. CDR3 residues: CASSASGDPNEKLFF. Written as DNA, the CDR3 is TGCGCCAGCAGCGCTTCCGGGGATCCTAATGAAAAACTGTTTTTT.

This chain joins TRBV27 and TRBJ2-7; tentative D call: TRBD2 (5 bases). The V end was cut by 6 bases, the J end by 7 bases, with 10 bases between. This CDR3 has 11 residues. Germline-derived CDR1 and CDR2 are MNHEY and SMNVEV (reference sequence). CDR3 in DNA: TGTGCCAGCAGCACCGGGAAGGAGCAGTACTTC. Translation gives CASSTGKEQYF.

CDR3 residues: CASTTDQGLSGNTIYF. The DNA for the CDR3 is TGTGCCAGCACCACAGATCAGGGGCTCTCTGGAAACACCATATATTTT. The rearrangement links TRBV4-2 to TRBJ1-3; tentative D call: TRBD1 (6 bases). The CDR3 contains 16 residues. V was cut by 7 bases and J by 0 bases, with 16 bases left in between. Germline V lookup: CDR1 LGHNA, CDR2 YNFKEQ.

The V gene is TRBV2, the J gene TRBJ2-5; 9 bases fit TRBD2. The CDR3 has 15 residues. Trimming cost V 3 bases and J 2 bases; bases outside gene matches: 4. Germline assignment: CDR1 SNHLY and CDR2 FYNNEI. CDR3 sequence reads: CASSDGGRGQETQYF. The CDR3 DNA sequence: TGTGCCAGCAGTGATGGCGGGAGGGGGCAAGAGACCCAGTACTTC.

CDR3 in DNA: TGTGCCAGCAGCAAGACAGGAAAATTCGGCGATGAGCAGTTCTTC. As protein: CASSKTGKFGDEQFF. The rearrangement links TRBV6-5 to TRBJ2-1, with D possibly being TRBD1 (6 bases). CDR3 length equals 15 residues. The germline V gene has CDR1 MNHEY and CDR2 SVGAGI. Trimming removed 6 bases from V and 8 bases from J, with 20 bases in between.

This chain connects TRBV7-9 to TRBJ2-7, with 7 positions matching TRBD2. CDR3 length: 13 amino acids. Germline loops: CDR1 SEHNR, CDR2 FQNEAQ (reference sequence). Unmatched junction bases numbered 8, after V lost 5 bases and J lost 7 bases. The CDR3 sequence is CASSRGLVGEQYF. The CDR3 nucleotides are TGTGCCAGCAGCCGCGGACTAGTAGGTGAGCAGTACTTC.

For this clone: The sample contains more than one DNA sequence encoding this CDR3. The chain combines TRBV14 with TRBJ2-7; 8 bases fit TRBD2. The junction had 3 bases not matched to a gene; V was cut back by 0 bases and J by 2 bases. This CDR3 comprises 15 residues. Germline CDR1 reads SGHDN; CDR2 reads FVKESK. CDR3 DNA sequence: TGTGCCAGCAGCCAAGATCGAGCGGGAGCCTACGAGCAGTACTTC. Protein sequence: CASSQDRAGAYEQYF.

The chain employs TRBV7-6 and TRBJ2-7; possible D gene TRBD2, 6 bases. Germline V lookup: CDR1 SGHVS, CDR2 FNYEAQ. V gave up 7 bases and J gave up 2 bases, with 21 bases separating them. The CDR3 length is 16 residues. CDR3 region: CASTSLEGQVAYEQYF. The CDR3 DNA follows: TGTGCCAGCACCTCCTTGGAGGGGCAGGTAGCCTACGAGCAGTACTTC.

The chain joins TRBV13 to TRBJ1-6; the D gene is possibly TRBD1 (6 bases). V lost 3 bases and J lost 6, with 18 bases in between. This CDR3 has 17 amino acids. Germline CDR1 PRHDT, CDR2 FYEKMQ (reference sequence). In DNA form, the CDR3 reads TGTGCCAGCAGCTTGGGTACAGGGTCAGTTGGTAATTCACCCCTCCACTTT. Its translation is CASSLGTGSVGNSPLHF.

This chain uses TRBV9 with TRBJ2-1, with 8 bases aligning to TRBD2. Germline CDR1 SGDLS, CDR2 YYNGEE. V lost 3 bases, J lost 3 bases, and 14 bases stayed unmatched. The CDR3 loop spans 18 amino acids. Here the CDR3 DNA reads TGTGCCAGCAGCGCGCCCGGATACGGACTAGCAGTCTACAATGAGCAGTTCTTC. It codes for CASSAPGYGLAVYNEQFF.

This clone was counted only a few times. The chain uses TRBV10-3 and TRBJ1-3; D is undetermined. The CDR3 length is 16 residues. Trimming stripped 0 bases from V and 0 bases from J, with 9 bases between. Germline CDR1 reads ENHRY; CDR2 reads SYGVKD. The CDR3, as DNA: TGTGCCATCAGTGAGTCGGCGGTTAGCTCTGGAAACACCATATATTTT. Translation: CAISESAVSSGNTIYF.

The chain recombines TRBV2 with TRBJ2-1; D unresolved. V was pared by 4 bases and J by 9 bases, with 7 bases between. CDR1 SNHLY and CDR2 FYNNEI come from the germline V gene. CDR3 size: 11 residues. This CDR3 reads CASSGASEQFF. The CDR3 DNA is TGTGCCAGCAGTGGGGCGAGTGAGCAGTTCTTC.

The gene calls are TRBV4-2 and TRBJ2-1, with 8 nucleotides matching TRBD2. V lost 3 bases and J lost 1; bases outside the gene matches: 5. Germline CDR1 is LGHNA and CDR2 is YNFKEQ. The CDR3 has 16 amino acids. CDR3 protein: CASSHLAGNSYNEQFF. CDR3 in DNA: TGTGCCAGCAGCCACTTAGCGGGAAATTCCTACAATGAGCAGTTCTTC.